These 22 T cell receptor beta chains came from one sample sequenced in a study of blood T cell repertoires in COVID-19 (dated by TCRdb to 2020 to 2021). The library came from the immunoSEQ multiplex PCR assay. Imported from immuneACCESS, the table was reduced by TCRdb to in-frame sequences with V and J called. These copies leave out some clones; in studies compared against another copy, an unresolved V gene accounts for under half, and the cause of the remainder is not known. This sample comprises 150,000 to 200,000 clones, about 80% of them detected only once. Around 7% of the sample comes from the top ten. The sequenced sample consisted of peripheral blood. All receptors come from a woman aged 40 to 50 with COVID-19, enrolled during active disease.

This chain connects TRBV7-9 to TRBJ2-2; tentative D call: TRBD2 (5 bases). The CDR3 sequence is 13 residues long. V gave up 5 bases and J gave up 5 bases, with 9 bases separating them. Germline values: CDR1 SEHNR, CDR2 FQNEAQ (reference sequence). CDR3 residues: CASSPSGTGELFF. The CDR3 nucleotides read TGTGCCAGCAGCCCGAGCGGAACCGGGGAGCTGTTTTTT.

The chain couples TRBV6-2 or TRBV6-3 to TRBJ2-7; 7 bases align to TRBD2. The germline gives CDR1 MNHEY, CDR2 SVGEGT. There are 14 residues in the CDR3. The J segment lost 6 bases and the V segment lost 1 base, leaving 6 bases of the junction unmatched. CDR3 bases: TGTGCCAGCAGTTACTATCTCCCGGGGGGCGAGCAGTACTTC. Translating gives CASSYYLPGGEQYF.

The genes are TRBV7-8 and TRBJ1-2; a possible D gene is TRBD1 (5 bases). This CDR3 is 14 amino acids long. Germline lookup yields CDR1 SGHVS and CDR2 FQNEAQ. The germline V and J ends were trimmed by 5 bases and 4 bases, with 14 bases remaining between them. The CDR3 DNA sequence: TGTGCCAGCAGCCCCGGAATCGGGGGCTATGGCTACACCTTC. This codes for CASSPGIGGYGYTF.

This clone showed up just a few times. The chain combines TRBV7-8 with TRBJ1-6, with a weak D call TRBD1 (6 bases). This CDR3 comprises 18 residues. V was clipped by 0 bases and J by 0 bases, with 12 bases between them. Per germline, CDR1 SGHVS and CDR2 FQNEAQ. The CDR3 DNA sequence: TGTGCCAGCAGCTTAGCCCTCCTGGACAGCTCCTATAATTCACCCCTCCACTTT. It yields the protein CASSLALLDSSYNSPLHF.

The V and J genes are TRBV4-1 and TRBJ2-2, with D perhaps TRBD2 (6 bases). The ends were cut back, 5 bases at V and 8 bases at J, with 27 bases in the middle. This CDR3 has 18 amino acids. Germline CDR1 and CDR2: MGHRA and YSYEKL. This chain's CDR3 is CASSILEFPPGVDGELFF. CDR3 nucleotides: TGCGCCAGCAGCATATTAGAATTCCCCCCGGGGGTTGATGGGGAGCTGTTTTTT.

The rearrangement links TRBV6-5 to TRBJ1-1; 7 bases are shared with TRBD1. J was trimmed by 3 bases and V by 6 bases; bases with no gene match: 4. From germline, CDR1 is MNHEY and CDR2 SVGAGI. The CDR3 is made up of 13 amino acids. In DNA, the CDR3 is TGTGCCAGCAGAAAGGGACAGTACACTGAAGCTTTCTTT. Residues: CASRKGQYTEAFF.

This chain links TRBV19 with TRBJ2-7; 9 nucleotides match TRBD2. V was clipped by 8 bases and J by 0 bases; unmatched bases: 2. The CDR3 is made up of 13 amino acids. The germline V gene has CDR1 LNHDA and CDR2 SQIVND (reference sequence). The CDR3 protein is CASSGLASYEQYF. The CDR3 nucleotides read TGTGCCAGTTCGGGACTAGCCTCCTACGAGCAGTACTTC.

V gene TRBV28 combines with J gene TRBJ1-1; 8 bases are a match to TRBD1. CDR3 size: 15 residues. With V trimmed by 6 bases and J by 1 base, 7 bases remained unmatched. CDR1 MDHEN and CDR2 SYDVKM come from the germline V gene. The CDR3 region is CASRQGGNWNTEAFF. DNA for the CDR3: TGTGCCAGCAGACAGGGGGGAAACTGGAACACTGAAGCTTTCTTT.

This clone occurred once. This chain connects TRBV3-1 (or the pseudogene TRBV3-2) to TRBJ2-7, with D tentatively TRBD2 (6 bases). This CDR3 contains 14 residues. The germline V gene encodes CDR1 LGHDT and CDR2 YNNKEL (reference sequence). The V gene lost 2 bases and the J gene lost 0 bases, with 8 bases spanning the gap. This CDR3 is CASSQSTSSYEQYF. In nucleotides, the CDR3 is TGTGCCAGCAGCCAATCGACTAGCTCCTACGAGCAGTACTTC.

V usage is TRBV28 and J usage is TRBJ2-5, with 7 bases fitting TRBD2. V trimming: 10 bases; J trimming: 2 bases; junction bases outside the gene matches: 10. The CDR3 loop spans 14 amino acids. CDR1 is MDHEN, CDR2 SYDVKM, per germline. CDR3: CATLAASGQETQYF. Written as DNA, the CDR3 is TGTGCCACCCTCGCGGCTAGCGGACAAGAGACCCAGTACTTC.

This clone has a single count. J is TRBJ2-1 and V is TRBV5-5; D not resolved. This CDR3 has 11 residues. From germline, CDR1 is SGHKS and CDR2 YYEKEE (reference sequence). The V end lost 4 bases, the J end lost 4 bases, and 3 bases lay between the germline ends. The CDR3 nucleotides read TGTGCCAGCAGCACTTACAATGAGCAGTTCTTC. It translates to CASSTYNEQFF.

This clone turned up a few times. This chain links TRBV7-9 with TRBJ1-1, with TRBD1 identical over 10 bases. Trimming at V came to 5 bases and at J to 10 bases, leaving 4 bases not matched to a gene. This CDR3 contains 12 residues. Germline values: CDR1 SEHNR, CDR2 FQNEAQ (reference sequence). The CDR3 here is CASSQGDRGAFF. DNA of the CDR3: TGTGCCAGCAGCCAAGGGGACAGGGGAGCTTTCTTT. The whole variable domain, remainder taken from reference TRBV7-9 and TRBJ1-1, is DTGVSQNPRHKITKRGQNVTFRCDPISEHNRLYWYRQTLGQGPEFLTYFQNEAQLEKSRLLSDRFSAERPKGSFSTLEIQRTEQGDSAMYLCASSQGDRGAFFGQGTRLTVV.

This clone was counted between two and nine times. The chain joins TRBV28 to TRBJ1-1, with D uncertain. Germline V gene lookup returns CDR1 MDHEN and CDR2 SYDVKM. The length of the CDR3 is 12 residues. Deletions cut 6 bases from V and 10 bases from J, with 15 bases between. The CDR3 region is CASRIAREAAFF. DNA of the CDR3: TGTGCCAGCAGGATTGCAAGGGAGGCAGCTTTCTTT.

This clone was counted only a few times. The chain joins TRBV6-2 or TRBV6-3 to TRBJ1-5; D is unclear. In germline, CDR1 is MNHEY, CDR2 SVGEGT. This CDR3 has 11 residues. V shed 5 bases and J shed 9 bases, with 8 bases lying between them. DNA of the CDR3: TGTGCCAGCAGTCCGGGTGGGCCCCAGCATTTT. Encoded protein: CASSPGGPQHF.

The chain is built from TRBV3-1 (or the pseudogene TRBV3-2) and TRBJ2-1; 10 bases match TRBD1. CDR3 length: 15 residues. V lost 3 bases, J lost 3 bases, and 2 bases stayed unmatched. Germline CDR1 reads LGHDT; CDR2 reads YNNKEL (reference sequence). This CDR3 is CASSHGTGDYNEQFF. The DNA for the CDR3 is TGTGCCAGCAGCCACGGGACAGGGGACTACAATGAGCAGTTCTTC.

The chain uses TRBV5-1 and TRBJ2-5; 8 bases agree with TRBD1. V dropped 1 base and J dropped 2; count of bases not matched to a gene: 7. The length of the CDR3 is 16 residues. Germline CDR1 and CDR2: SGHRS and YFSETQ. CDR3 region: CASSLTETGGQETQYF. CDR3 DNA sequence: TGCGCCAGCAGCTTGACCGAAACAGGGGGACAAGAGACCCAGTACTTC.

The genes are TRBV27 and TRBJ2-1; TRBD1 agrees at 7 bases. V was pared by 5 bases and J by 16 bases, with 8 bases of the junction left unmatched. CDR1 is MNHEY, CDR2 SMNVEV, per germline (reference sequence). There are 11 residues in the CDR3. The CDR3 reads CASSNRGQRFF. Here the CDR3 DNA reads TGTGCCAGCAGTAACAGGGGCCAGAGATTCTTC.

This chain uses TRBV7-6 with TRBJ2-1, with 9 bases matching TRBD2. The CDR3 is made up of 15 amino acids. The germline CDR1 and CDR2 sequences are SGHVS and FNYEAQ. J gave up 3 bases and V 5 bases, and 5 bases lay outside the gene matches. In nucleotides, the CDR3 is TGTGCCAGCAGCCCCCTAGCGGGGAGCTACAATGAGCAGTTCTTC. Its translation is CASSPLAGSYNEQFF.

This chain's CDR3 is CASSHPRGLAGPDTQYF. In DNA form, the CDR3 reads TGTGCCAGCAGTCACCCGCGGGGACTAGCGGGACCAGATACGCAGTATTTT. The rearrangement links TRBV6-6 to TRBJ2-3; 13 nucleotides line up with TRBD2. Unmatched junction bases numbered 9, after V lost 5 bases and J lost 4 bases. Looked up from germline, CDR1 is MNHNY and CDR2 is SVGAGI (reference sequence). CDR3 length: 17 amino acids.

This chain joins TRBV4-1 and TRBJ2-3; TRBD1 agrees at 9 bases. The CDR3 consists of 15 residues. In germline, CDR1 is MGHRA, CDR2 YSYEKL. With 2 bases clipped from V and 4 bases from J, the junction kept 4 bases outside the gene matches. CDR3 sequence: CASSQTGTGSDTQYF. The CDR3 nucleotides are TGCGCCAGCAGCCAAACCGGGACAGGGTCAGATACGCAGTATTTT.

In DNA form, the CDR3 reads TGTGCCAGCAGTTACTCGGAGGGGGCCCAGTTCTTC. This sequence encodes CASSYSEGAQFF. V usage is TRBV6-6 and J usage is TRBJ2-1, with D perhaps TRBD1 (7 bases). This CDR3 has 12 amino acids. CDR1 MNHNY and CDR2 SVGAGI come from the germline V gene (reference sequence). Trimming left V 0 bases short and J 13 bases short, with 10 bases between.

The chain carries TRBV9 and TRBJ1-6; 7 nucleotides agree with TRBD1. J lost 9 bases, V lost 4 bases, and 7 bases had no gene match. The CDR3 is 14 residues long. In germline, CDR1 is SGDLS, CDR2 YYNGEE. In DNA, the CDR3 is TGTGCCAGCAGCCCTAGGGGGCTGGTTTCACCCCTCCACTTT. Amino acid sequence: CASSPRGLVSPLHF. Supplemented by reference TRBV9 and TRBJ1-6, the full variable domain reads DSGVTQTPKHLITATGQRVTLRCSPRSGDLSVYWYQQSLDQGLQFLIQYYNGEERAKGNILERFSAQQFPDLHSELNLSSLELGDSALYFCASSPRGLVSPLHFGNGTRLTVT.